A single sample is the source of the 15 T cell receptor beta chains below, sequenced in a study of blood T cell repertoires in COVID-19. Profiled with immunoSEQ multiplex PCR; TCRdb holds only in-frame clones, not every one. This sample has 350,000 to 450,000 clones, with about 89% found just once. The specimen sequenced was peripheral blood. Source of these receptors: a woman in her fifties or sixties with COVID-19, enrolled during active disease.

The chain has TRBV5-4 and TRBJ2-1; 8 nucleotides agree with TRBD1. The CDR3 spans 15 residues. The V and J ends lost 4 bases and 1 base, in that order; junction bases with no gene match: 4. Germline V gives CDR1 SGHNT, CDR2 YYREEE (reference sequence). As DNA, the CDR3 is TGTGCCAGCAGCCAGGGACAGGAATCCTACAATGAGCAGTTCTTC. This encodes CASSQGQESYNEQFF.

The chain is built from TRBV25-1 and TRBJ1-2; D perhaps matches TRBD1 (5 bases). Germline V lookup: CDR1 MGHDK, CDR2 SYGVNS. V lost 4 bases and J lost 5, with 17 bases in between. This CDR3 is 15 amino acids long. CDR3 protein: CASSGAARQGYGYTF. In DNA form, the CDR3 reads TGTGCCAGCAGTGGGGCGGCCAGGCAGGGTTATGGCTACACCTTC.

The chain is built from TRBV14 and TRBJ2-2, with a weak D call TRBD1 (6 bases). Germline V gene lookup returns CDR1 SGHDN and CDR2 FVKESK. CDR3 length equals 16 residues. The ends were cut back, 1 base at V and 2 bases at J, with 11 bases in the middle. Written as DNA, the CDR3 is TGTGCCAGCAGCCAAGGGACAGTGAGAAACACCGGGGAGCTGTTTTTT. Protein: CASSQGTVRNTGELFF.

This chain connects TRBV7-8 to TRBJ2-7; D might be TRBD1 (6 bases). V was shortened by 0 bases and J by 3 bases, with 12 bases between the two germline ends. The CDR3 length is 15 residues. The germline CDR1 and CDR2 sequences are SGHVS and FQNEAQ. The CDR3 is CASSLARGPYYEQYF. DNA of the CDR3: TGTGCCAGCAGCTTAGCCAGGGGACCTTACTACGAGCAGTACTTC.

This rearrangement joins TRBV5-4 to TRBJ2-5; 14 bases align to TRBD2. This CDR3 contains 16 residues. With 1 base clipped from V and 5 bases from J, the junction kept 4 bases outside the gene matches. The germline gives CDR1 SGHNT, CDR2 YYREEE (reference sequence). In nucleotides, the CDR3 is TGTGCCAGCAGCTTGCGACTAGCGGGGGGGCCGGAGACCCAGTACTTC. Its protein product is CASSLRLAGGPETQYF.

Concerning this clone: At the DNA level, this CDR3 is encoded by other sequences in the same sample as well. The chain joins TRBV3-1 (or the pseudogene TRBV3-2) to TRBJ1-1; possible D gene TRBD1, 5 bases. The germline gives CDR1 LGHDT, CDR2 YNNKEL (reference sequence). Trimming took 2 bases from V and 1 from J, leaving 8 bases between them. The CDR3 covers 14 residues. The DNA for the CDR3 is TGTGCCAGCAGCCAAAGTGACAGGAACACTGAAGCTTTCTTT. Translated, it gives CASSQSDRNTEAFF.

The rearrangement uses TRBV5-4 and TRBJ2-5, with 9 bases identical to TRBD1. The CDR3 loop spans 15 amino acids. From germline, CDR1 is SGHNT and CDR2 YYREEE (reference sequence). Losses at the gene ends were 5 bases for V and 2 bases for J; bases not matched to a gene: 7. CDR3 sequence reads: CASRPDRGVQETQYF. The CDR3 bases are TGTGCCAGCAGACCAGACAGGGGGGTTCAAGAGACCCAGTACTTC.

The V call is TRBV7-9, the J call TRBJ2-4; 8 nucleotides align to TRBD2. Germline V CDR1 and CDR2: SEHNR, FQNEAQ (reference sequence). The CDR3 runs to 15 residues. J was trimmed by 6 bases and V by 1 base; bases with no gene match: 5. The CDR3 DNA reads as TGTGCCAGCAGCTTAGGACTAGCGTGGGGAAACATTCAGTACTTC. It specifies CASSLGLAWGNIQYF.

The chain employs TRBV9 and TRBJ2-3; 11 bases are shared with TRBD2. J lost 1 base, V lost 7 bases, and 5 bases had no gene match. CDR3 length: 15 amino acids. The germline CDR1 and CDR2 sequences are SGDLS and YYNGEE. CDR3 sequence (DNA): TGTGCCAGCGCACTAGCGGGGGCCGGCACAGATACGCAGTATTTT. Translated, it gives CASALAGAGTDTQYF.

This chain uses TRBV19 with TRBJ1-1, with 7 bases fitting TRBD1. Germline V gives CDR1 LNHDA, CDR2 SQIVND (reference sequence). The CDR3 is 16 amino acids. Losses at the gene ends were 3 bases for V and 0 bases for J; bases not matched to a gene: 7. Here the CDR3 DNA reads TGTGCCAGTAGTATGCCCCCGGACAGGATGAACACTGAAGCTTTCTTT. Translation: CASSMPPDRMNTEAFF.

The chain has TRBV19 and TRBJ1-1, with D possibly being TRBD1 (5 bases). The CDR3 loop spans 15 amino acids. CDR1 and CDR2 from the germline V gene are LNHDA and SQIVND (reference sequence). V lost 4 bases and J 0 bases, leaving 12 bases between the germline ends. The CDR3 coding sequence is TGTGCCAGTAGTACGGGCCCAGGGATGAACACTGAAGCTTTCTTT. Amino acid sequence: CASSTGPGMNTEAFF.

Remarks on this clone: The germline gene is not matched at one end of the junction; a read error may be the cause. Other DNA variants within this sample encode the same CDR3. V is TRBV18 and J is TRBJ1-5, with TRBD1 matching over 9 bases. CDR1 and CDR2 from the germline V gene are KGHSH and LQKENI. The CDR3 extends over 15 amino acids. The chain's CDR3 is CASSPQGAGNQPQHF. In DNA, the CDR3 is TGTGCCAGCTCCCCACAGGGGGCCGGCAATCAGCCCCAGCATTTT.

The J gene is TRBJ1-2, the V gene TRBV5-1; TRBD1 matches 8 bases. The V segment lost 4 bases and the J segment 4 bases; nucleotides outside the gene matches: 12. The CDR3 sequence is 16 residues long. Germline loops: CDR1 SGHRS, CDR2 YFSETQ. DNA of the CDR3: TGCGCCAGCAGCGGGGGACAGGCGCCTGGGGGCTATGGCTACACCTTC. Translation: CASSGGQAPGGYGYTF. Together with reference TRBV5-1 and TRBJ1-2, the CDR3 gives the full variable domain: KAGVTQTPRYLIKTRGQQVTLSCSPISGHRSVSWYQQTPGQGLQFLFEYFSETQRNKGNFPGRFSGRQFSNSRSEMNVSTLELGDSALYLCASSGGQAPGGYGYTFGSGTRLTVV.

The chain has TRBV18 and TRBJ1-3, with D unresolved. The CDR3 runs 13 residues. Germline V CDR1 and CDR2: KGHSH, LQKENI. V lost 6 bases and J lost 9, with 15 bases in between. For the CDR3, the DNA is TGTGCCAGCTCTCTCGGGTCGTCGGGCACCATATATTTT. It translates to CASSLGSSGTIYF.

The rearrangement joins TRBV24-1 to TRBJ2-2; D not resolved. In germline, CDR1 is KGHDR, CDR2 SFDVKD. This CDR3 contains 15 residues. The V end was cut by 3 bases, the J end by 2 bases, with 9 bases between. CDR3 protein: CATSDSRRNTGELFF. CDR3 sequence (DNA): TGTGCCACCAGTGATAGCCGCCGTAACACCGGGGAGCTGTTTTTT.